Included here is one T cell receptor (beta chain) sequence, with context. This sample is part of a study of cytomegalovirus exposure and HLA in healthy donors. The protocol was immunoSEQ multiplex PCR, while the TCRdb copy is restricted to in-frame clones and leaves out a portion. The repertoire consists of some 230,000 clones, with around nine tenths occurring once and the leading ten covering roughly 1%. The CDR3 has 15 residues. Trimming removed 3 bases from V and 3 bases from J; junction bases left unmatched: 6. The germline gives CDR1 MNHEY, CDR2 SMNVEV (reference sequence). The sequencing input was PBMCs. The chain recombines TRBV27 with TRBJ1-2; TRBD1 aligns across 8 bases. This clonotype originated in a woman aged 18-29 years in good health and CMV-seronegative. The CDR3 coding sequence is TGTGCCAGCAGTTTCAGGGACAGGCTGGACTATGGCTACACCTTC. It translates to CASSFRDRLDYGYTF.